These T cell receptor beta chains were read from a single sample in a study of human T cells and chemical hapten exposure. TCRdb redid the calling of the reads with MiXCR, one entry per CDR3 protein. Here the sample spans about 120,000 distinct CDR3 sequences, roughly 8.5% being singletons. The sample comprised whole blood. Receptors were obtained from a human donor in good health. Some clones in this sample may be carry-over from other donors' samples. CDR3s include the opening cysteine and the closing phenylalanine or tryptophan. D genes are given only for firm matches. Size is stated for part of the rows, as once, few or many counts, or as a class when the clone is expanded.

v_call	d_call	clone_size	j_call	cdr3_nt	cdr3_aa
TRBV4-2	NA	many	TRBJ1-1	TGTGCCAGCAGCCAAGATCTAGAGTTCGGGACTGAAGCTTTCTTT	CASSQDLEFGTEAFF
TRBV13	TRBD2	few	TRBJ2-3	TGTGCCAGCAGCGGCCGTCTCGCGGGGGTTGATACGCAGTATTTT	CASSGRLAGVDTQYF
TRBV29-1	TRBD1	NA	TRBJ1-1	TGCAGCGTTGACTCAGGGGGCGGTGAAGCTTTCTTT	CSVDSGGGEAFF
TRBV6-6	NA	NA	TRBJ1-1	TGTGCCAGCACCAACCTGGGGAGTACTGAAGCTTTCTTT	CASTNLGSTEAFF
TRBV7-9	TRBD1	many	TRBJ2-6	TGTGCCAGCAGCCCTGAGGGACAGGGAGATACTGGGGCCAACGTCCTGACTTTC	CASSPEGQGDTGANVLTF
TRBV3-1	NA	many	TRBJ1-4	TGTGCCAGCAGAGGAGAAGGCGGCGGGGAAAAACTGTTTTTT	CASRGEGGGEKLFF
TRBV12-3/TRBV12-4	TRBD1	few	TRBJ1-1	TGTGCCAGCAGTCTAATCACAGGGGCCACTGAAGCTTTCTTT	CASSLITGATEAFF
TRBV4-2	TRBD2	many	TRBJ2-1	TGTGCCAGCAGCCAAGACCCCCTCACTAGCGGGGGCTACAATGAGCAGTTCTTC	CASSQDPLTSGGYNEQFF
TRBV12-3/TRBV12-4	TRBD1	NA	TRBJ2-7	TGTGCCAGCAGTCAAGGACAGGGTCGCGAAGAGCAGTACTTC	CASSQGQGREEQYF
TRBV20-1	TRBD1	NA	TRBJ2-6	TGCAGTGCTTCCCTGGACAGGGCCAGCTCTGGGGCCAACGTCCTGACTTTC	CSASLDRASSGANVLTF
TRBV3-1	TRBD2	many	TRBJ2-1	TGTGCCAGCAGCCTATTCCTGGGTACGGGGCGGGAGGCCAACAATGAGCAGTTCTTC	CASSLFLGTGREANNEQFF
TRBV7-2	NA	NA	TRBJ1-2	TGTGCCAGCTCACCCTTACTTCCCGGCTACACCTTC	CASSPLLPGYTF
TRBV5-1	TRBD1	few	TRBJ2-2	TGCGCCAGCAGCTTGGGACAGGGGACCGGGGAGCTGTTTTTT	CASSLGQGTGELFF
TRBV18	NA	NA	TRBJ2-1	TGTGCCAGCTCACCGGACAGAGCCTCCTACAATGAGCAGTTCTTC	CASSPDRASYNEQFF
TRBV4-3	TRBD1	NA	TRBJ1-1	TGCGCCAGCAGCCAAGGGGACAGTCGCACTGAAGCTTTCTTT	CASSQGDSRTEAFF
TRBV10-3	NA	many	TRBJ1-1	TGTGCCATCAGTGAGTCACAGGGCACTGAAGCTTTCTTT	CAISESQGTEAFF
TRBV29-1	NA	many	TRBJ2-3	TGCAGCGTCGCAGAAATCACAGATACGCAGTATTTT	CSVAEITDTQYF
TRBV19	TRBD1	NA	TRBJ2-1	TGTGCCAGTAGTATGTCGAGACAGGGGGCCAATGAGCAGTTCTTC	CASSMSRQGANEQFF
TRBV5-1	NA	few	TRBJ2-6	TGCGCCAGCAGCTTGGAACCAGCTCTGGGGTCCAACGTCCTGACTTTC	CASSLEPALGSNVLTF
TRBV24-1	NA	few	TRBJ2-3	TGTGCCACCAGTGCCTTCGACAGCACAGATACGCAGTATTTT	CATSAFDSTDTQYF
TRBV2	NA	NA	TRBJ1-3	TGTGCCAGCAGTGAAAATCCCCCCGGGACCCGAAGCACCATATATTTT	CASSENPPGTRSTIYF
TRBV14	TRBD1	few	TRBJ1-2	TGTGCCAGCAGCCCAGGGACAGACTATGGCTACACCTTC	CASSPGTDYGYTF
TRBV5-1	NA	NA	TRBJ2-3	TGCGCCAGCAGCTTGGCCGTGTCTACAGATACGCAGTATTTT	CASSLAVSTDTQYF
TRBV7-2	NA	few	TRBJ2-5	TGTGCCAGCAGCTTATTAGGCCGGAATCGGACCCAGTACTTC	CASSLLGRNRTQYF
TRBV15	TRBD1	few	TRBJ1-5	TGTGCCACCAGAGAAGAGCCCAGCAGGGGGCGGAGGGGCAATCAGCCCCAGCATTTT	CATREEPSRGRRGNQPQHF
TRBV4-1	TRBD2	NA	TRBJ2-1	TGCGCCAGCAGCCAAGTTCGGACTAGCGGGGGCTATGACAATGAGCAGTTCTTC	CASSQVRTSGGYDNEQFF
TRBV5-6	TRBD1	many	TRBJ2-5	TGTGCCAGCAGCGGACAGGCAGGGGGTGGAAAGACCCAGTACTTC	CASSGQAGGGKTQYF
TRBV10-3	TRBD1	many	TRBJ1-6	TGTGCCACGACCGGGACAGCGGGATCACCCCTCCACTTT	CATTGTAGSPLHF
TRBV20-1	NA	many	TRBJ2-1	TGCAGTGCGAATCGGGGCCCTTACAATGAGCAGTTCTTC	CSANRGPYNEQFF
TRBV13	NA	many	TRBJ2-3	TGTGCCAGCAGCTTCACAACCGGTTTAACAGATACGCAGTATTTT	CASSFTTGLTDTQYF
TRBV4-1	TRBD2	few	TRBJ2-1	TGCGCCAGCAGCCTGACTAGCGGGACGATCAATGAGCAGTTCTTC	CASSLTSGTINEQFF
TRBV5-1	TRBD2	few	TRBJ2-1	TGCGCCAGCAGCTTGGTTATAGCGGGAGGTCCCTACAATGAGCAGTTCTTC	CASSLVIAGGPYNEQFF
TRBV29-1	TRBD1	many	TRBJ1-1	TGCAGCGTTGAAGATCCATACAGGGGGCGTAACACTGAAGCTTTCTTT	CSVEDPYRGRNTEAFF
TRBV7-9	TRBD2	few	TRBJ2-7	TGTGCCAGCAGCTTAGATCAGCGGGGGGCCTACGAGCAGTACTTC	CASSLDQRGAYEQYF
TRBV12-3/TRBV12-4	TRBD1	few	TRBJ1-6	TGTGCCAGCAGTCCAGGACAGGGTTCACCCCTCCACTTT	CASSPGQGSPLHF
TRBV10-3	TRBD2	NA	TRBJ2-3	TGTGCCATCAGTGACCCTGCGGCTAGCGGGAGCTATGTATACACAGATACGCAGTATTTT	CAISDPAASGSYVYTDTQYF
TRBV15	TRBD2	many	TRBJ2-5	TGTGCCACCAGCAGAAAACGGCGTTCCGGGACTAGGTCCGAGACCCAGTACTTC	CATSRKRRSGTRSETQYF
TRBV27	NA	NA	TRBJ2-1	TGTGCCAGCAGTTTGCTGGGACCCTACAATGAGCAGTTCTTC	CASSLLGPYNEQFF
TRBV19	NA	NA	TRBJ2-2	TGTGCCAGTAGGGGTGGGGGTCACACCGGGGAGCTGTTTTTT	CASRGGGHTGELFF
TRBV7-9	NA	few	TRBJ1-4	TGTGCCGGGGAACTAACAACTAATGAAAAACTGTTTTTT	CAGELTTNEKLFF
TRBV7-2	TRBD1	few	TRBJ2-2	TGTGCCAGCAGATCGACAGGGGGTGAGGCCGGGGAGCTGTTTTTT	CASRSTGGEAGELFF
TRBV6-2/TRBV6-3	NA	many	TRBJ1-1	TGTGCCAGCAGCCTTCAGAACACTGAAGCTTTCTTT	CASSLQNTEAFF
TRBV6-1	TRBD2	few	TRBJ2-1	TGTGCCAGCAGGCTAGCGGGCAATGAGCAGTTCTTC	CASRLAGNEQFF
TRBV20-1	NA	many	TRBJ1-5	TGCAGTGCCGTGGGGACAATGAGTCAGCCCCAGCATTTT	CSAVGTMSQPQHF
TRBV7-9	NA	few	TRBJ2-1	TGTGCCAGCAGCTTAGTTCTAGCTAACAATGAGCAGTTCTTC	CASSLVLANNEQFF
TRBV3-1	NA	NA	TRBJ2-7	TGTGCCAGCAGCCAAACAGACAGCCTAAGCCCCTACGAGCAGTACTTC	CASSQTDSLSPYEQYF
TRBV20-1	NA	many	TRBJ2-3	TGCAGTGCTAGCGGCGGACGTGCGACAGATACGCAGTATTTT	CSASGGRATDTQYF
TRBV5-1	TRBD2	few	TRBJ2-1	TGCGCCAGCAGCGCTGCTTGGGGGGCTAGCGGGAACTACAATGAGCAGTTCTTC	CASSAAWGASGNYNEQFF
TRBV20-1	NA	few	TRBJ2-5	TGCAGTGCCCCTCCATCAAGGGGGGGAGAGACCCAGTACTTC	CSAPPSRGGETQYF
TRBV7-6	TRBD2	few	TRBJ2-1	TGTGCCAGCAGTCGTAAGGGCGGGCTAGCGGGAGGCGGAGAGCAGTTCTTC	CASSRKGGLAGGGEQFF
TRBV6-4	TRBD1	many	TRBJ1-2	TGTGCCAGCAGTGACTCGACAGGGGGTGGCTACACCTTC	CASSDSTGGGYTF
TRBV14	TRBD1	NA	TRBJ2-7	TGTGCCAGCAGCCCGGACAGGGGGCGCATATTTTTCTACGAGCAGTACTTC	CASSPDRGRIFFYEQYF